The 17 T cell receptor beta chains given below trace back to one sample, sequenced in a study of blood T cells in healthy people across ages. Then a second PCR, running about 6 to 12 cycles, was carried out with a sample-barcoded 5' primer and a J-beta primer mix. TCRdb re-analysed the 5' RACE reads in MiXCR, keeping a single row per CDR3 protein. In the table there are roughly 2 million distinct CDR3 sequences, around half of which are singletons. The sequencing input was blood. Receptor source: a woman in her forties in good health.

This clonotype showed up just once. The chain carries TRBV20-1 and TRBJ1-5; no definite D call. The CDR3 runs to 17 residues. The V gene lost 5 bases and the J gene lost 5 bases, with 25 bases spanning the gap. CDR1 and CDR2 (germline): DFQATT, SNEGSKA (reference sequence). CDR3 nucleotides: TGCAGTGCTGGAACCGAAGGACTGCCGACCATCCATCAGCCCCAGCATTTT. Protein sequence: CSAGTEGLPTIHQPQHF.

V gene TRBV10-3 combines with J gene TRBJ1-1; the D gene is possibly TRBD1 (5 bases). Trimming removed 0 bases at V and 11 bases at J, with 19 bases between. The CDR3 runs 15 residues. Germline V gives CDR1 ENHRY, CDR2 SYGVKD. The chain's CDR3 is CAISESGGGSLYAFF. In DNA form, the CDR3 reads TGTGCCATCAGTGAGTCCGGGGGTGGGAGTCTCTACGCTTTCTTT.

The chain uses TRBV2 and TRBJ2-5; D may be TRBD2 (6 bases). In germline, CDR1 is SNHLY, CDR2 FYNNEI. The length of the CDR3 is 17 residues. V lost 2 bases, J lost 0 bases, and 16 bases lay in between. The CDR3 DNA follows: TGTGCCAGCAGTGAAAGTGCCGGGACTGGGTACCAAGAGACCCAGTACTTC. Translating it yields CASSESAGTGYQETQYF.

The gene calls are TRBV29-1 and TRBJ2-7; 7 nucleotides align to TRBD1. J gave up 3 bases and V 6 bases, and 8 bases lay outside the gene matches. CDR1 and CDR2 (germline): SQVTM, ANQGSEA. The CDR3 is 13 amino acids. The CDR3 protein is CSVERTGSYEQYF. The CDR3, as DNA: TGCAGCGTCGAAAGGACAGGAAGCTACGAGCAGTACTTC.

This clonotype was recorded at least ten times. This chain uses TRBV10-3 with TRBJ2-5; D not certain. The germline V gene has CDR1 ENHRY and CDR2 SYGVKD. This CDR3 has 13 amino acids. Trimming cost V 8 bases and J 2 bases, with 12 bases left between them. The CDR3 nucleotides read TGTGCCATCTCAGATCCCCCTCAAGAGACCCAGTACTTC. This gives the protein CAISDPPQETQYF.

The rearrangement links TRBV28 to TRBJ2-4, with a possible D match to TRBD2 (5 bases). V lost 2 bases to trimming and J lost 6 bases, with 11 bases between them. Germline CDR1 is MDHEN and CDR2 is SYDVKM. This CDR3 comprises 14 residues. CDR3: CASSLLRGRNIQYF. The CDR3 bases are TGTGCCAGCAGTTTACTTAGAGGGAGAAACATTCAGTACTTC.

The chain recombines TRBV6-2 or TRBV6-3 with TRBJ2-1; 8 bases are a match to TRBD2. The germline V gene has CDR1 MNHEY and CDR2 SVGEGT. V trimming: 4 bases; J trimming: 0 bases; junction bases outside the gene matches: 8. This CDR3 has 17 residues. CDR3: CASSSPFRGGSYNEQFF. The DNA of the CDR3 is TGTGCCAGCAGTTCCCCTTTCCGGGGGGGCTCCTACAATGAGCAGTTCTTC.

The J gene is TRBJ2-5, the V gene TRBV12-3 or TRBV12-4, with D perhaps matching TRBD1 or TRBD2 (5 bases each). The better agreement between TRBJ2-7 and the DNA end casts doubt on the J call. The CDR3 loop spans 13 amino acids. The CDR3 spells CASSLAGDDEQYF. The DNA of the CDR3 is TGTGCCAGCAGTTTAGCGGGGGACGACGAGCAGTACTTC.

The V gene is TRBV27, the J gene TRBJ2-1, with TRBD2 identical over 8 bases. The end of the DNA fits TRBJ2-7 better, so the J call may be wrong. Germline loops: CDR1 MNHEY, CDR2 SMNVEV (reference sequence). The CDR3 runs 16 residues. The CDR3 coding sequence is TGTGCCAGCAGTCTCGCTGGGGCTAGCGGGTACAATGAGCAGTACTTC. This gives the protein CASSLAGASGYNEQYF.

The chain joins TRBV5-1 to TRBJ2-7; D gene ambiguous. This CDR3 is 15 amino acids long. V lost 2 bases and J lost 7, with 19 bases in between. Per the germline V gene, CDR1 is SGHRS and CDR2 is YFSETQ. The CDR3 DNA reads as TGCGCCAGCAGCTTAGACGGCCAATCTTCGAGGGAGCAGTACTTC. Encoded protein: CASSLDGQSSREQYF. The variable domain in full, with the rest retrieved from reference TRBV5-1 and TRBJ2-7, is KAGVTQTPRYLIKTRGQQVTLSCSPISGHRSVSWYQQTPGQGLQFLFEYFSETQRNKGNFPGRFSGRQFSNSRSEMNVSTLELGDSALYLCASSLDGQSSREQYFGPGTRLTVT.

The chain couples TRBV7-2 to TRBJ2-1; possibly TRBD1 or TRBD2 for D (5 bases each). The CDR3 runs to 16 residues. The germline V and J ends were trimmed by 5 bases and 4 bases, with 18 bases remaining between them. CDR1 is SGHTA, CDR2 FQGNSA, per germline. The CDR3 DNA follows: TGTGCCAGCAGCAGGAACGGGGCGCTTACATACAATGAGCAGTTCTTC. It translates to CASSRNGALTYNEQFF.

As DNA, the CDR3 is TGCGCCAGCAGCCACTTGGACAGGACTACCGAAAAACTGTTTTTT. Translated, it gives CASSHLDRTTEKLFF. The chain uses TRBV4-1 and TRBJ1-4; TRBD1 aligns across 7 bases. The CDR3 totals 15 residues. The J segment lost 8 bases and the V segment lost 3 bases, leaving 9 bases of the junction unmatched. Germline V gene sequence: CDR1 MGHRA, CDR2 YSYEKL.

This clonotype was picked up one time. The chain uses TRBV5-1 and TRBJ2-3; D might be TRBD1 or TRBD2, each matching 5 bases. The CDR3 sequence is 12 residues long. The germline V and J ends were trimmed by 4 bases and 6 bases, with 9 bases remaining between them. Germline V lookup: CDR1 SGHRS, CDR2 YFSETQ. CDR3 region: CASSMGEDTQYF. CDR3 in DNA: TGCGCCAGCAGCATGGGGGAGGATACGCAGTATTTT. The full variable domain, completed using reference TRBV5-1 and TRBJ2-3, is KAGVTQTPRYLIKTRGQQVTLSCSPISGHRSVSWYQQTPGQGLQFLFEYFSETQRNKGNFPGRFSGRQFSNSRSEMNVSTLELGDSALYLCASSMGEDTQYFGPGTRLTVL.

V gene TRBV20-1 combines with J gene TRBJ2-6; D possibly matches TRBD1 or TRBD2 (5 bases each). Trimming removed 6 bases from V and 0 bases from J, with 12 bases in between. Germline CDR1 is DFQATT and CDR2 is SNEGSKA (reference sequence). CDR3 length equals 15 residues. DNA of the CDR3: TGCAGTGCCGCACACGGGGCCTCTGGGGCCAACGTCCTGACTTTC. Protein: CSAAHGASGANVLTF.

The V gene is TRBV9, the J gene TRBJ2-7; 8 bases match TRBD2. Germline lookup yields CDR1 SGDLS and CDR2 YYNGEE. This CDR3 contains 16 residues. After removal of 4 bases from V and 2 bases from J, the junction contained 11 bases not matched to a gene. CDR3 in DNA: TGTGCCAGCAGCAACGGACCGGGACTAGGGGCCTACGAGCAGTACTTC. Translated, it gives CASSNGPGLGAYEQYF.

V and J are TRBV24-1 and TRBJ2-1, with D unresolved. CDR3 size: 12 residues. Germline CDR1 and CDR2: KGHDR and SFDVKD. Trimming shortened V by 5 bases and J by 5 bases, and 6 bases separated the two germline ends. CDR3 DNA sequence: TGTGCCACCAGTGTCCTCGACAATGAGCAGTTCTTC. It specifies CATSVLDNEQFF.

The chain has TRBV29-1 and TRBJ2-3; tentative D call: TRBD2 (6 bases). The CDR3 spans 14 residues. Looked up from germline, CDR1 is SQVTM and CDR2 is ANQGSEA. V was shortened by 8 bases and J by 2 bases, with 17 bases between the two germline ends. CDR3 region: CSLLRDSPTDTQYF. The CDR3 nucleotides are TGCAGCTTATTACGGGACTCCCCCACAGATACGCAGTATTTT.